Reported below is one T cell receptor (beta chain). The target of this receptor is not known. Qualities for individual bases were not recorded, and no much larger clone is one base off. In total, approximately 700 healthy bone marrow donors made up the cohort. All cohort members were sampled while nominally healthy, although unrecorded immune exposures were likely present. The donor tested CMV seronegative, placing the donor among the 350 to 400 seronegative members of the cohort. A peripheral blood sample was collected from each donor, and TCR beta sequencing was performed on peripheral blood mononuclear cells. The Qiagen DNeasy Blood Extraction Kit was used to extract genomic DNA from the blood cell samples. Libraries were constructed by the immunoSEQ multiplex PCR assay. For the multiplex PCR, a mixture combining 60 forward primers for TCR Vbeta segments and 13 reverse primers for TCR Jbeta segments was used. A multiplex PCR assay on genomic DNA amplified the CDR3 region of rearranged TCR beta genes. The amplified TCR beta libraries were sequenced on the Illumina HiSeq System as 87-base-pair reads. The paper's data handling went like this. Across the roughly 670 repertoires, a later analysis counted tens of millions of unique TCR beta chains, roughly 11 million of which were shared by at least two donors. Raw reads were error-corrected and collapsed into unique sequences with a nearest-neighbor algorithm that merged closely related sequences to remove PCR and sequencing errors. V, D and J gene segments were assigned by aligning CDR3 sequences to IMGT reference sequences. For a sequence to be retained, at least a six-nucleotide match to both a V gene segment and a J gene segment was required. A rearrangement counted as productive if the CDR3 had no stop codons and remained in frame with V and J, and every other rearrangement counted as non-productive. Following IMGT convention, CDR3 was defined as the stretch from the second conserved V-encoded cysteine to the conserved J-encoded phenylalanine. Sequences without an unambiguous match to a single V gene segment were excluded from the earlier analysis of a few hundred of the donors. An earlier analysis of approximately 590 of the donors called V segments functional above 56.7% productive rearrangements and segregating when the between-donor standard deviation exceeded 5%. A statistical classification framework was built to diagnose cytomegalovirus status from the catalog of TCR beta chain sequences. In a later analysis, TCR nucleotide sequences were compared against IMGT/GENE-DB human TR gene sequences so that V and J genes could be assigned. Using the TCRdist pipeline, a later analysis assigned CDR3 sequences along with most-parsimonious VDJ recombination scenarios. A later analysis defined each TCR beta chain by its CDR3 amino acid sequence plus V-gene family, and excluded reads lacking a unique V-gene family. As a way to deal with suspected cross-contamination and a sequencing artifact, a later analysis dropped approximately 590 nucleotide sequences that were highly shared and had low generation probability. For each public chain, a later analysis derived a clonal expansion index from normalized ranks of inferred template counts within each repertoire. In a later analysis, generation probabilities were computed using a VDJ recombination model fitted to out-of-frame rearrangements, and the results were checked against IGoR. In a later analysis, hypergeometric tests were used to score TCR-TCR, TCR-HLA and TCR-CMV co-occurrence, with a repertoire-size bias correction applied to TCR pairs. To estimate false discovery rates, a later analysis permuted the HLA or CMV assignments 20 times. In a later analysis, co-occurring TCRs were grouped using DBSCAN, with TCRdist sequence similarity added in when clustering inside HLA-allele-positive subsets. Co-occurrence clustering excluded repertoires with fewer than 30,000 or more than 120,000 public chains, plus five with anomalous nucleotide sharing. In TCRdb, the immuneACCESS table is reduced to in-frame sequences with V and J assigned. These tables do not hold every clone; where another copy was compared, an unresolved V gene accounts for under half, and the others remain unexplained. V and J calls and clone size are those listed in that table; D and trimming were worked out from the DNA. The sample table contains some 160,000 clones; only one count was recorded for roughly four fifths of them. The ten largest clones add up to roughly 1.6% of the sample.

CDR1 and CDR2, looked up from the germline V gene (reference sequence), are LNHNV and YYDKDF. From the cysteine through the phenylalanine, the CDR3 covers 15 amino acids. The entry retains the CDR3 DNA only, 45 bases that are in frame from base 1. V is cut back by 5 bases and J by 4 bases, with 8 bases in the junction unmatched. This sample is drawn from a study of cytomegalovirus exposure and HLA in healthy donors (TCRdb year 2017). Regarding the research as a whole: An earlier analysis of 550 to 700 of the donors reported approximately 270 Gb of sequence data and around 110 million unique TCR beta sequences from 150 million to 200 million T cells. Approximately 330 gigabases of sequencing data and around 85 million unique TCR sequences made up an early release that covered about 640 HLA-typed donors. Of the approximately 400 genotyped donors, less than 90% were placed in the genetic ancestry cluster associated with self-reported Caucasian donors. The aim of the study was to test whether cataloging public T cell receptors could identify signatures of past pathogen exposure. The study profiled the T cell repertoires of under 700 subjects by immunosequencing and related them to cytomegalovirus serostatus. Along with the roughly 670-subject first cohort, a separate validation cohort of over a hundred different subjects was used. The study combined high-throughput TCR immunosequencing, statistical association of individual TCRs with disease status, and machine learning to predict cytomegalovirus infection status. In a later analysis, previously published TCR beta repertoires from about 640 donors were re-analyzed and high-resolution HLA genotyping was added so that TCR occurrence patterns could be studied. Rather than drawing on any new phenotypic data, the later analysis identified candidate immune exposures from TCR beta sequences and the way those sequences occurred across donors. To decide whether each TCR beta V gene segment behaved as functional or pseudogenic, an earlier analysis of some 570 of the donors relied on high-throughput TCR beta sequencing. Donor age, sex, ethnicity and CMV serostatus were compiled alongside the repertoire data. A later genetic analysis took genome-wide SNP genotypes for about three fifths of the 666 donors and used that subset as a discovery cohort. All discovery cohort repertoires had been generated on a single sequencing platform. HLA typing included class I and class II loci at four-digit resolution. The number of donors typed differed by locus, with roughly 620-640 for A, B, C, DRB1 and DQB1, roughly 550 for DQA1, about 610 for DPA1, and around 450 for DPB1. Because of strong linkage in the cohort, roughly 5 DR-DQ haplotypes were treated as single units for association and clustering. Across some 400 genotyped donors of the cohort, an average of roughly 230,000 unique TCR beta nucleotide sequences per donor were sequenced, and roughly 20% of those sequences were non-productive. Results the study describes overall, beyond this receptor: An earlier analysis of 450 to 750 of the donors showed that most TCR beta V segments appeared in productive rearrangements either about 87% or about 30% of the time, which broadly matched IMGT annotations. In a later analysis, HLA-associated TCR beta chains showed more clonal expansion and lower generation probabilities than non-associated chains that were equally common. Roughly uniform sequencing depth across donors was assumed in presence/absence analyses, although this assumption may not hold. An association between a missense DCLRE1C variant and V-gene and J-gene trimming of TCR beta chains was found in a later genetic analysis and replicated in an independent cohort. According to a later analysis, most CMV-associated TCR beta chains appeared to be HLA-restricted, and the HLA associations seemed to be driven largely by CMV exposure. The earlier analysis of about 600 of the donors excluded roughly 17 rarely observed V segments, including chromosome 9 orphons, because counts were too low. This cohort had only TCR beta chains sequenced, and the lack of alpha or paired-chain data limited which features could be detected. The authors suggested that the approach could potentially be generalized to other disease states and immunological phenotypes. A later analysis reported that several top co-occurrence clusters appeared linked to parvovirus B19, influenza, CMV and Epstein-Barr virus. A further reported finding was that TCR beta sequences accurately predicted the HLA-A and HLA-B alleles for most subjects in the first cohort. In a later analysis, the rate of TCR association differed among HLA loci, with DRB1 alleles having the most associated TCRs and HLA-C alleles having the fewest. Correlated functional status among segregating V segments might be attributable to linkage disequilibrium, but an unknown experimental factor could not be ruled out. Strong co-occurrence of HLA alleles, especially DR and DQ, made assigning TCR associations to individual alleles difficult. Because some donors lacked HLA typing at each locus, the association tests relied only on the typed subset. A later genetic analysis reported fewer N-insertions in productive TCRs among donors in an Asian-associated ancestry cluster than the roughly 700-donor mean. At a false discovery rate of 0.05, a later analysis linked about 17,000 TCR beta sequences to specific HLA alleles. In the study, some 160 TCR beta chains were listed as associated with cytomegalovirus. Most TCR sequences were observed very rarely across donors, whereas some public TCRs were present in many individuals. Immune exposure information for the cohort was limited to CMV serostatus. Some IMGT-functional V segments, including TRBV6-2 and TRBV6-3, could not be distinguished by the 87-base-pair reads and were therefore excluded. The sequencing pipeline was judged likely to have produced a cluster of highly shared sequence variants as a technical artifact. In vitro tests confirmed that a few of the cytomegalovirus-associated TCR beta chains recognize cytomegalovirus antigens. Cytomegalovirus status was reported to be diagnosed by the classifier with high specificity and sensitivity in both the original and validation cohorts.

This receptor chain uses TRBV15 and TRBJ2-1, and 7 bases in between align with TRBD1. The receptor comes from a man aged 35 to 55 in good health and CMV-seronegative. The sample consisted of PBMCs. The DNA sequence is as follows: TGTGCCACCAGCGAGGGACAGACAACATACAATGAGCAGTTCTTC. It specifies CATSEGQTTYNEQFF.